A single sample gave rise to the 21 T cell receptor beta chains below, sequenced in a study of T cell clonotyping in hematopoietic cell transplantation. Method: immunoSEQ multiplex PCR; TCRdb's copy keeps in-frame clones and lacks some. The sample has 25,000 to 30,000 clones; 82% are singletons. The time point denotes: recipient sample about 28 days before transplant, after cytoreduction. The material was peripheral blood mononuclear cells, obtained before stem cell transplant. All receptors derive from a man aged 40-49 years with acute myeloid leukemia. Some clones in this sample may be carry-over from other donors' samples.

The chain recombines TRBV7-9 with TRBJ1-1; D ambiguous. The CDR3 is 10 residues long. Germline CDR1 and CDR2: SEHNR and FQNEAQ (reference sequence). Trimming took 4 bases from V and 7 from J, leaving 4 bases between them. The CDR3 protein is CASSWNEAFF. For the CDR3, the DNA is TGTGCCAGCAGCTGGAATGAAGCTTTCTTT.

This chain links TRBV5-4 with TRBJ2-5; 11 positions agree with TRBD2. This CDR3 region has 15 residues. V trimming: 0 bases; J trimming: 5 bases; junction bases outside the gene matches: 3. Germline V gene sequence: CDR1 SGHNT, CDR2 YYREEE (reference sequence). The CDR3 DNA sequence: TGTGCCAGCAGCTTGGTTAGCGGGGGGGCGGAGACCCAGTACTTC. Translating it yields CASSLVSGGAETQYF.

In this sample, this clone turned up a few times. The DNA of the CDR3 is TGTGCCTGGAATCTAGCCGGGGAGACCCAGTACTTC. It translates to CAWNLAGETQYF. The chain uses TRBV30 and TRBJ2-5; a weak D match, TRBD2 (5 bases). Trimming took off 4 bases at V and 5 bases at J, with 11 bases between the two ends. The CDR3 sequence is 12 residues long. Germline lookup yields CDR1 GTSNPN and CDR2 SVGIG (reference sequence).

The chain employs TRBV18 and TRBJ1-4; D call uncertain. Germline V gene lookup returns CDR1 KGHSH and CDR2 LQKENI. V was pared by 6 bases and J by 0 bases, with 14 bases between. The CDR3 is made up of 16 amino acids. CDR3 protein: CASSLELPATNEKLFF. Written as DNA, the CDR3 is TGTGCCAGCTCCCTGGAGTTACCTGCAACTAATGAAAAACTGTTTTTT.

The count of this clone is one. This chain joins TRBV11-3 and TRBJ2-7; 9 nucleotides match TRBD2. J lost 2 bases, V lost 5 bases, and 10 bases had no gene match. CDR1 is SGHNT, CDR2 YENEEA, per germline. CDR3 size: 16 residues. The CDR3 sequence is CASSPTFGTSPYEQYF. DNA of the CDR3: TGTGCCAGCAGCCCAACTTTCGGGACTAGCCCCTACGAGCAGTACTTC.

DNA for the CDR3: TGTGCCAGCAGCTTGGCCGAGGGGATGAGGACTGAAGCTTTCTTT. Translation: CASSLAEGMRTEAFF. The chain combines TRBV5-4 with TRBJ1-1, with D possibly TRBD1 on 5 matching bases. This CDR3 spans 15 amino acids. Between the trimmed V and J ends, which lost 0 bases and 5 bases, there was a span of 14 bases. Germline-derived CDR1 and CDR2 are SGHNT and YYREEE (reference sequence).

This clone turned up a few times. This chain joins TRBV18 and TRBJ2-5; a weak D match, TRBD2 (5 bases). Germline assignment: CDR1 KGHSH and CDR2 LQKENI. The V gene lost 1 base and the J gene lost 0 bases, with 15 bases spanning the gap. CDR3 length: 17 amino acids. As DNA, the CDR3 is TGTGCCAGCTCACCACAGATTAGCGAGAAAGACCAAGAGACCCAGTACTTC. It encodes CASSPQISEKDQETQYF.

This clone was counted once. The chain has TRBV7-2 and TRBJ1-6; no reliable D call. Trimming cost V 3 bases and J 2 bases, with 8 bases left between them. CDR1 is SGHTA and CDR2 is FQGNSA in the germline V gene. CDR3 size: 15 residues. CDR3 amino acids: CASSFLGTYNSPLHF. The CDR3 nucleotides are TGTGCCAGCAGCTTTCTGGGGACCTATAATTCACCCCTCCACTTT.

This clone occurred a few times. The junction departs from the called germline gene at one end, perhaps through a read error. V and J are TRBV30 and TRBJ1-3, with no clear D. The germline CDR1 and CDR2 sequences are GTSNPN and SVGIG (reference sequence). The CDR3 consists of 11 residues. As DNA, the CDR3 is TGTGCCTGGAGACGGGGAAACACCATACATTTT. Its protein is CAWRRGNTIHF.

This clone has just one count. The J gene is TRBJ1-6, the V gene TRBV28, with D possibly TRBD1 on 5 matching bases. This CDR3 is 12 amino acids long. CDR1 is MDHEN, CDR2 SYDVKM, per germline. Trimming removed 11 bases from V and 4 bases from J, with 9 bases in between. CDR3 coding DNA: TGTGCCGGACAAACATATAATTCACCCCTCCACTTT. As protein: CAGQTYNSPLHF.

V is TRBV5-1 and J is TRBJ1-3; 7 bases map to TRBD1. Germline lookup yields CDR1 SGHRS and CDR2 YFSETQ. J lost 0 bases, V lost 0 bases, and 3 bases had no gene match. This CDR3 is 16 amino acids long. DNA for the CDR3: TGCGCCAGCAGCTTGGCGGACAGGCTCTCTGGAAACACCATATATTTT. Its protein is CASSLADRLSGNTIYF.

The gene calls are TRBV4-2 and TRBJ1-3; D is uncertain. Germline assignment: CDR1 LGHNA and CDR2 YNFKEQ. V was cut by 1 base and J by 2 bases, with 9 bases left in between. The CDR3 has 15 amino acids. DNA of the CDR3: TGTGCCAGCAGCCAAGGGGTAGTCCCTGGAAACACCATATATTTT. Protein sequence: CASSQGVVPGNTIYF.

This clone was found a few times. The rearrangement joins TRBV10-3 to TRBJ2-5; a weak D match, TRBD1 (5 bases). Germline values: CDR1 ENHRY, CDR2 SYGVKD. This CDR3 has 11 amino acids. The V end lost 8 bases, the J end lost 1 base, and 5 bases lay between the germline ends. CDR3 bases: TGTGCCATCGGGGCCCAAGAGACCCAGTACTTC. Encoded protein: CAIGAQETQYF.

V and J are TRBV5-1 and TRBJ2-1; 10 positions agree with TRBD1. The CDR3 runs to 15 residues. CDR1 SGHRS and CDR2 YFSETQ come from the germline V gene. With 1 base clipped from V and 6 bases from J, the junction kept 4 bases outside the gene matches. The chain's CDR3 is CASSLSGQGINEQFF. The CDR3 coding sequence is TGCGCCAGCAGCTTGTCGGGACAGGGGATCAATGAGCAGTTCTTC.

V and J are TRBV2 and TRBJ1-1, with D unresolved. There are 14 residues in the CDR3. Germline values: CDR1 SNHLY, CDR2 FYNNEI. The V and J ends lost 7 bases and 2 bases respectively, with 14 bases between them. The CDR3 spells CASNRESRNTEAFF. DNA for the CDR3: TGTGCCAGCAATAGGGAGTCACGTAACACTGAAGCTTTCTTT.

V gene TRBV4-2 combines with J gene TRBJ2-3; 7 bases are a match to TRBD2. Germline CDR1 and CDR2: LGHNA and YNFKEQ. The CDR3 totals 17 residues. V was pared by 0 bases and J by 0 bases, with 6 bases of the junction left unmatched. For the CDR3, the DNA is TGTGCCAGCAGCCAAGATCGGGCTAGCGGAAGCACAGATACGCAGTATTTT. Translating gives CASSQDRASGSTDTQYF.

This chain connects TRBV5-6 to TRBJ2-7; D not resolved. The CDR3 has 13 residues. The V gene lost 0 bases and the J gene lost 3 bases, with 7 bases spanning the gap. CDR1 and CDR2 from the germline V gene are SGHDT and YYEEEE. CDR3 in amino acids: CASSLGGVYEQYF. CDR3 nucleotide sequence: TGTGCCAGCAGCTTGGGGGGTGTCTACGAGCAGTACTTC. The full variable domain, completed using reference TRBV5-6 and TRBJ2-7, is DAGVTQSPTHLIKTRGQQVTLRCSPKSGHDTVSWYQQALGQGPQFIFQYYEEEERQRGNFPDRFSGHQFPNYSSELNVNALLLGDSALYLCASSLGGVYEQYFGPGTRLTVT.

On this clone: The junction differs from germline at one of its ends, possibly a read error. The V and J genes are TRBV7-7 and TRBJ1-1, with D maybe TRBD1 (5 bases). Looked up from germline, CDR1 is SSHAT and CDR2 is FNYEAQ (reference sequence). The length of the CDR3 is 13 residues. For the CDR3, the DNA is TGTGCTAGCAGCTTACAGGAAAACACTGAAGCTTTCTTT. Translation gives CASSLQENTEAFF.

CDR3 in DNA: TGTGCCAGCAGTTTAGGCCTAGCGAACACCGGGGAGCTGTTTTTT. This codes for CASSLGLANTGELFF. The genes are TRBV27 and TRBJ2-2; D unclear. This CDR3 is built from 15 residues. Trimming cost V 2 bases and J 0 bases, with 7 bases left between them. Germline V CDR1 and CDR2: MNHEY, SMNVEV (reference sequence).

The chain joins TRBV5-1 to TRBJ1-1; maybe TRBD1 (5 bases). The ends were cut back, 0 bases at V and 0 bases at J, with 12 bases in the middle. Germline CDR1 and CDR2: SGHRS and YFSETQ. The CDR3 spans 16 residues. CDR3 sequence: CASSLGGQGLNTEAFF. CDR3 coding DNA: TGCGCCAGCAGCTTGGGGGGTCAGGGCTTGAACACTGAAGCTTTCTTT.

J is TRBJ2-3 and V is TRBV7-2, with 8 bases that match TRBD1. Unmatched junction bases numbered 5, after V lost 1 base and J lost 5 bases. The CDR3 runs to 15 residues. The germline gives CDR1 SGHTA, CDR2 FQGNSA. This chain's CDR3 is CASSLVSGGGDTQYF. The CDR3 DNA follows: TGTGCCAGCAGCTTAGTTTCAGGGGGCGGAGATACGCAGTATTTT. Filled out from reference TRBV7-2 and TRBJ2-3, the complete variable domain reads GAGVSQSPSNKVTEKGKDVELRCDPISGHTALYWYRQSLGQGLEFLIYFQGNSAPDKSGLPSDRFSAERTGGSVSTLTIQRTQQEDSAVYLCASSLVSGGGDTQYFGPGTRLTVL.